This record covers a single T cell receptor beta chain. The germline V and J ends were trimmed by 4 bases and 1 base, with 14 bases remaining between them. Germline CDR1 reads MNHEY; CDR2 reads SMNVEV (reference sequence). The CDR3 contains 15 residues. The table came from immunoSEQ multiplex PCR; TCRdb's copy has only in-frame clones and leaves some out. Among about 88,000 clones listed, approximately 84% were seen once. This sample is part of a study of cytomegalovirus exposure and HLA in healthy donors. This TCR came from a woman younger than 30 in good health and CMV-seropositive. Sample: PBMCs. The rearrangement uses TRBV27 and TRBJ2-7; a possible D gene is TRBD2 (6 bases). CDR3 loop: CASSSGEEGSYEQYF. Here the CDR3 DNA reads TGTGCCAGCAGTTCGGGGGAAGAGGGGTCCTACGAGCAGTACTTC.